The 6 T cell receptor beta chains below were found in one sample sequenced in a study of a mutant IDH1 vaccine in newly diagnosed glioma. Their antigen targets remain unknown. Assay: immunoSEQ multiplex PCR; the TCRdb copy retains only in-frame clones and omits some. The repertoire holds around 50,000 clones, with approximately 90% as singletons. Time point in this sample: week 5, during vaccination. Each vaccine dose was 300 ug of mutant IDH1 20-mer peptide, with topical imiquimod. The source was PBMCs, collected from a glioma patient whose treatment included an IDH1 peptide vaccine. The receptors here all came from a woman aged 40 to 49 with glioma.

In this sample, this clone turned up a few times. The chain uses TRBV19 and TRBJ1-2; D is possibly TRBD1 (6 bases). Trimming removed 4 bases from V and 1 base from J, with 10 bases in between. Germline values: CDR1 LNHDA, CDR2 SQIVND (reference sequence). The CDR3 contains 14 residues. This chain's CDR3 is CASSKQGVNYGYTF. CDR3 nucleotide sequence: TGTGCCAGTAGTAAACAGGGAGTTAACTATGGCTACACCTTC.

The chain is built from TRBV7-9 and TRBJ2-7, with 7 bases fitting TRBD1. CDR1 SEHNR and CDR2 FQNEAQ come from the germline V gene (reference sequence). This CDR3 is built from 12 residues. Trimming at V came to 5 bases and at J to 4 bases, leaving 2 bases not matched to a gene. Written as DNA, the CDR3 is TGTGCCAGCAGCATCAGGGGGTACGAGCAGTACTTC. Its protein product is CASSIRGYEQYF. Drawing the rest from reference TRBV7-9 and TRBJ2-7, the complete variable domain is DTGVSQNPRHKITKRGQNVTFRCDPISEHNRLYWYRQTLGQGPEFLTYFQNEAQLEKSRLLSDRFSAERPKGSFSTLEIQRTEQGDSAMYLCASSIRGYEQYFGPGTRLTVT.

The chain employs TRBV6-4 and TRBJ2-3, with 11 bases identical to TRBD2. CDR3 length: 16 residues. J was trimmed by 5 bases and V by 0 bases; bases with no gene match: 4. Germline CDR1 reads MRHNA; CDR2 reads SNTAGT. CDR3 residues: CASSDSSGGAKDTQYF. CDR3 sequence (DNA): TGTGCCAGCAGTGACTCTAGCGGGGGGGCGAAAGATACGCAGTATTTT.

This clone was seen only once. This chain uses TRBV5-8 with TRBJ1-1, with TRBD1 matching over 8 bases. The CDR3 covers 17 residues. Germline V gene sequence: CDR1 SGHTS, CDR2 YDEGEE. V dropped 0 bases and J dropped 0; count of bases not matched to a gene: 7. DNA for the CDR3: TGTGCCAGCAGCTTGGTGAGGACAGGGTATATGAACACTGAAGCTTTCTTT. The encoded protein is CASSLVRTGYMNTEAFF.

V is TRBV19 and J is TRBJ1-5; D may be TRBD1 (6 bases). Between the trimmed V and J ends, which lost 11 bases and 6 bases, there was a span of 17 bases. CDR3 size: 13 residues. The germline V gene encodes CDR1 LNHDA and CDR2 SQIVND (reference sequence). The chain's CDR3 is CAGGRGASQPQHF. DNA of the CDR3: TGTGCCGGAGGGAGGGGGGCTAGTCAGCCCCAGCATTTT.

This chain joins TRBV2 and TRBJ2-7; 7 positions match TRBD1. This CDR3 comprises 17 residues. Germline V CDR1 and CDR2: SNHLY, FYNNEI. With V trimmed by 2 bases and J by 7 bases, 17 bases remained unmatched. The CDR3 sequence: CASSESPFQGVSGEQYF. The CDR3 coding sequence is TGTGCCAGCAGTGAATCCCCCTTCCAGGGGGTATCGGGAGAGCAGTACTTC.